The T cell receptor (beta chain) described here comes from a study of tumor-infiltrating lymphocytes in glioblastoma multiforme. Three nested ARM-PCR rounds with V-beta and C-beta primers built TCRB libraries. A single record per CDR3 protein comes from TCRdb applying MiXCR to the multiplex PCR reads. The sample yields more than 13,000 distinct CDR3 sequences, roughly 71% seen once. The receptor comes from a male donor with glioblastoma. The sequenced sample consisted of brain tumor tissue.

CDR3: CASSLGWDRVPEETQYF. CDR3 bases: TGTGCCAGCAGCTTAGGTTGGGACAGGGTTCCCGAGGAGACCCAGTACTTC. The chain links TRBV11-2 to TRBJ2-5; 9 positions match TRBD1. CDR3 length: 17 residues. The germline CDR1 and CDR2 sequences are SGHAT and FQNNGV. With 1 base clipped from V and 5 bases from J, the junction kept 11 bases outside the gene matches. Supplemented by reference TRBV11-2 and TRBJ2-5, the full variable domain reads EAGVAQSPRYKIIEKRQSVAFWCNPISGHATLYWYQQILGQGPKLLIQFQNNGVVDDSQLPKDRFSAERLKGVDSTLKIQPAKLEDSAVYLCASSLGWDRVPEETQYFGPGTRLLVL.